Sequencing of this TCR beta chain was carried out in a study of neoadjuvant anti-PD-1 for oral cavity cancer. Regarding the study as a whole: Treg/Th17 ratio rose with pretreatment blood and fell with post-treatment tumor TCRbeta clonality.

Sequencing used immunoSEQ multiplex PCR; TCRdb keeps in-frame clones, though not all of them. The table records just under 70,000 clones, 70% to 90% of them present only once. Stated time point: after neoadjuvant nivolumab, at surgical resection. Blood cells were analyzed directly, without culture or expansion. As concerns this clone: Antigen: not known.

The sequencing here drew on PBMCs, taken after nivolumab (anti-PD-1) treatment. The TCR was taken from a person aged 35 to 85 with oral cavity squamous cell carcinoma.

CDR3 in amino acids: CASTDRVGTGELFF. The CDR3 DNA reads TGTGCCAGCACCGACAGGGTCGGCACCGGGGAGCTGTTTTTT. This chain connects TRBV6-6 to TRBJ2-2; TRBD1 matches 7 bases. The germline gives CDR1 MNHNY, CDR2 SVGAGI (reference sequence). The V gene end was trimmed by 7 bases and the J gene end by 4 bases; junction bases not matched to a gene: 6. The CDR3 has 14 residues.